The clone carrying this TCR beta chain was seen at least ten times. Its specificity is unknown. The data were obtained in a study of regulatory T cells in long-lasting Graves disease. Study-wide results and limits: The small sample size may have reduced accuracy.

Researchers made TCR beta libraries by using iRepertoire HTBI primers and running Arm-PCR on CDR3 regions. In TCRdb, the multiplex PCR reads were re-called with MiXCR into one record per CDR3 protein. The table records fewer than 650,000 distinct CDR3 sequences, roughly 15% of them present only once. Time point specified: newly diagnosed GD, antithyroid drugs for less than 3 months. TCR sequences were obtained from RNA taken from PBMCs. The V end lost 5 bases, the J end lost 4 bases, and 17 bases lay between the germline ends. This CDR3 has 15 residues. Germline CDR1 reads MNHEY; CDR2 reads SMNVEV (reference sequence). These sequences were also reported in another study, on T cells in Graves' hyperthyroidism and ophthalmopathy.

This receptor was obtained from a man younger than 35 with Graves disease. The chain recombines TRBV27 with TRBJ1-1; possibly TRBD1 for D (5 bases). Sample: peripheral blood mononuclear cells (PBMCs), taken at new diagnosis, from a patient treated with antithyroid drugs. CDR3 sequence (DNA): TGTGCCAGCAGTACGTCTGGGGCATTCGGCACTGAAGCTTTCTTT. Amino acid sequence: CASSTSGAFGTEAFF.